Sequencing of this TCR beta chain was carried out in a study of OX40 agonist ivuxolimab in advanced cancers. CDR3 length equals 12 residues. Trimming stripped 5 bases from V and 6 bases from J, with 9 bases between. Germline lookup yields CDR1 LNHNV and CDR2 YYDKDF (reference sequence). Method: immunoSEQ multiplex PCR; TCRdb's copy keeps in-frame clones and lacks some. The sample records fewer than 20,000 clones, roughly 74% being singletons. This chain connects TRBV15 to TRBJ2-3; D is unresolved. The material was CD4+ or CD8+ T cells sorted from blood, obtained in a trial of the OX40 agonist ivuxolimab. The receptor comes from an adult with an advanced solid tumor such as melanoma, head and neck, liver or kidney cancer. CDR3 sequence reads: CATSWTGDTQYF. The DNA of the CDR3 is TGTGCCACCAGCTGGACCGGGGATACGCAGTATTTT.